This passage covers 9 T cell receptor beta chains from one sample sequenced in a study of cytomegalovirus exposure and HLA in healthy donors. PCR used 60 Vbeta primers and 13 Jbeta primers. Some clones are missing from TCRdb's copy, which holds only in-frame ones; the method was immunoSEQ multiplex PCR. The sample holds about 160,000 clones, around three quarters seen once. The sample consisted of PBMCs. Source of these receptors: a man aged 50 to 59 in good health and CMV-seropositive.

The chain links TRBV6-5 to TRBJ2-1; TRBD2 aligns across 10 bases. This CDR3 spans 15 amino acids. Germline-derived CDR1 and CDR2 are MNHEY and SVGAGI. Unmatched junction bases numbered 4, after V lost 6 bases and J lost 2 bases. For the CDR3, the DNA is TGTGCCAGCAGATTAGCGGGGGGCCCCTACAATGAGCAGTTCTTC. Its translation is CASRLAGGPYNEQFF.

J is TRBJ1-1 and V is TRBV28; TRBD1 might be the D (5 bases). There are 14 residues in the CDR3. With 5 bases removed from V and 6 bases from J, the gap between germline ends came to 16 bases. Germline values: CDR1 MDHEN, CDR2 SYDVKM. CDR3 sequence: CASSDPGRGAEAFF. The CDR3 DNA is TGTGCCAGCAGTGACCCTGGACGGGGGGCTGAAGCTTTCTTT.

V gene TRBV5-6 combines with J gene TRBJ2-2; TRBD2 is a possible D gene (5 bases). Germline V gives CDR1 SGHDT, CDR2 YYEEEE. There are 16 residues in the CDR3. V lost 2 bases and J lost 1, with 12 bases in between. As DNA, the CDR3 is TGTGCCAGCAGCTTTTTTAGCGCCAAGAACACCGGGGAGCTGTTTTTT. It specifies CASSFFSAKNTGELFF. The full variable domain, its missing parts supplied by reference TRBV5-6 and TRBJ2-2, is DAGVTQSPTHLIKTRGQQVTLRCSPKSGHDTVSWYQQALGQGPQFIFQYYEEEERQRGNFPDRFSGHQFPNYSSELNVNALLLGDSALYLCASSFFSAKNTGELFFGEGSRLTVL.

The CDR3 coding sequence is TGTGCCAGCAGCGCGACAGGGGTAGGGGAGCAGTACTTC. Its protein is CASSATGVGEQYF. This sequence joins TRBV9 and TRBJ2-7, with TRBD1 identical over 8 bases. Trimming cost V 3 bases and J 7 bases; bases outside gene matches: 6. CDR1 is SGDLS and CDR2 is YYNGEE in the germline V gene. The CDR3 is 13 residues long.

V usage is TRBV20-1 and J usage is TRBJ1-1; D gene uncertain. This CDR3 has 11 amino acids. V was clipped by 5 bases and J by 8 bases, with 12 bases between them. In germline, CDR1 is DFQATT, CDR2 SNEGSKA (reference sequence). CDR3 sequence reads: CSAPLLAEAFF. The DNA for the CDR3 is TGCAGTGCTCCCCTCCTCGCGGAAGCTTTCTTT.

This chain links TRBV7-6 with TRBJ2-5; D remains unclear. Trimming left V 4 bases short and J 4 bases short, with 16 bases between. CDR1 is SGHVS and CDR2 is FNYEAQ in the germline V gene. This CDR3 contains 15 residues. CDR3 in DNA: TGTGCCAGCAGCTCCTCGTGGCTCAATGGAGAGACCCAGTACTTC. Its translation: CASSSSWLNGETQYF.

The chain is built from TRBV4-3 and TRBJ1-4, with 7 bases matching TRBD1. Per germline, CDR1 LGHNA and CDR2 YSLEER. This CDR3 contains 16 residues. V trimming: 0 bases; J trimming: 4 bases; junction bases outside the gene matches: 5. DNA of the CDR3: TGCGCCAGCAGCCAAGAAAGACAGGGTCGTAATGAAAAACTGTTTTTT. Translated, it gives CASSQERQGRNEKLFF.

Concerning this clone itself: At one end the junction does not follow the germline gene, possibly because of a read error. This chain's CDR3 is CASSQTGGMDEQFF. DNA for the CDR3: TGTGCTAGCAGCCAGACAGGGGGCATGGATGAGCAGTTCTTC. The chain combines TRBV7-7 with TRBJ2-1; 10 nucleotides agree with TRBD1. The CDR3 runs 14 residues. Germline CDR1 and CDR2: SSHAT and FNYEAQ (reference sequence). Full variable domain (remainder filled in from reference TRBV7-7 and TRBJ2-1): GAGVSQSPRYKVTKRGQDVTLRCDPISSHATLYWYQQALGQGPEFLTYFNYEAQPDKSGLPSDRFSAERPEGSISTLTIQRTEQRDSAMYRCASSQTGGMDEQFFGPGTRLTVL.

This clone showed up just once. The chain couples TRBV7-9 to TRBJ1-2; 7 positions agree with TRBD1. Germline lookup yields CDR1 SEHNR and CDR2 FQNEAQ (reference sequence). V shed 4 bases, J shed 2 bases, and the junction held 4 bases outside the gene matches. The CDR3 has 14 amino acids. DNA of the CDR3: TGTGCCAGCAGCTCCGGGACAGAGAACTATGGCTACACCTTC. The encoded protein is CASSSGTENYGYTF. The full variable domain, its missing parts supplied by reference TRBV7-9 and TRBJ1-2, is DTGVSQNPRHKITKRGQNVTFRCDPISEHNRLYWYRQTLGQGPEFLTYFQNEAQLEKSRLLSDRFSAERPKGSFSTLEIQRTEQGDSAMYLCASSSGTENYGYTFGSGTRLTVV.